The 26 T cell receptor beta chains below all came from one sample that was sequenced in a study of cytomegalovirus exposure and HLA in healthy donors. With 60 Vbeta and 13 Jbeta primers, the PCR was carried out. Generated by immunoSEQ multiplex PCR, the TCRdb table keeps only in-frame clones and is missing some. The top ten clones hold roughly 0.23% of a sample with 150,000 to 200,000 clones, approximately 84% of them seen once. Sequencing input: PBMCs. These receptors came from a girl under three years old in good health and CMV-seronegative.

The chain carries TRBV11-2 and TRBJ1-3, with 8 positions matching TRBD1. This CDR3 region has 16 residues. Trimming removed 5 bases from V and 0 bases from J; junction bases left unmatched: 6. Germline CDR1 and CDR2: SGHAT and FQNNGV. The CDR3 DNA reads TGTGCCAGCAGCCCTGGACAGGGCCGCTCTGGAAACACCATATATTTT. The encoded protein is CASSPGQGRSGNTIYF.

The V gene is TRBV5-6, the J gene TRBJ2-5; the match to TRBD1 covers 7 bases. Germline loops: CDR1 SGHDT, CDR2 YYEEEE. This CDR3 is built from 11 residues. Germline trimming cut 6 bases from V and 7 bases from J; bases unmatched to any gene: 3. In DNA form, the CDR3 reads TGTGCCAGCACCCGACAGGGGACCCAGTACTTC. It codes for CASTRQGTQYF.

The gene calls are TRBV2 and TRBJ2-2; 8 positions agree with TRBD2. The V gene end was trimmed by 5 bases and the J gene end by 9 bases; junction bases not matched to a gene: 14. CDR1 is SNHLY, CDR2 FYNNEI, per germline. There are 16 residues in the CDR3. The CDR3 region is CASSFGTSGGFWELFF. The DNA for the CDR3 is TGTGCCAGCAGTTTTGGAACTAGCGGTGGCTTCTGGGAGCTGTTTTTT.

The J gene is TRBJ2-7, the V gene TRBV9, with 7 bases matching TRBD2. The CDR3 loop spans 14 amino acids. Germline V gene lookup returns CDR1 SGDLS and CDR2 YYNGEE. V trimming: 5 bases; J trimming: 4 bases; junction bases outside the gene matches: 9. DNA of the CDR3: TGTGCCAGCAGTCAAGATGGCGGGGGATACGAGCAGTACTTC. It specifies CASSQDGGGYEQYF.

The chain combines TRBV5-4 with TRBJ1-2, with D unclear. Trimming took off 10 bases at V and 4 bases at J, with 11 bases between the two ends. The germline V gene encodes CDR1 SGHNT and CDR2 YYREEE (reference sequence). The CDR3 covers 11 residues. The CDR3 nucleotides read TGTGCCGCGGGCGTAACCTATGGCTACACCTTC. Translated: CAAGVTYGYTF.

V and J are TRBV7-9 and TRBJ1-1; 10 bases fit TRBD1. With 5 bases clipped from V and 1 base from J, the junction kept 4 bases outside the gene matches. There are 15 residues in the CDR3. Germline V gene lookup returns CDR1 SEHNR and CDR2 FQNEAQ (reference sequence). CDR3 DNA: TGTGCCAGCAGCCGCAGACAGGGGGCGAACACTGAAGCTTTCTTT. This gives the protein CASSRRQGANTEAFF. The whole variable domain, filled in from reference TRBV7-9 and TRBJ1-1, reads DTGVSQNPRHKITKRGQNVTFRCDPISEHNRLYWYRQTLGQGPEFLTYFQNEAQLEKSRLLSDRFSAERPKGSFSTLEIQRTEQGDSAMYLCASSRRQGANTEAFFGQGTRLTVV.

J is TRBJ2-7 and V is TRBV9; TRBD1 is a possible D gene (5 bases). Germline lookup yields CDR1 SGDLS and CDR2 YYNGEE. The CDR3 totals 14 residues. Trimming took 0 bases from V and 5 from J, leaving 12 bases between them. This CDR3 is CASSVGQGNNEQYF. The CDR3 DNA follows: TGTGCCAGCAGCGTAGGGCAGGGCAACAACGAGCAGTACTTC.

The chain employs TRBV18 and TRBJ1-1; D is perhaps TRBD1 (6 bases). The CDR3 consists of 15 residues. V lost 2 bases and J 0 bases, leaving 10 bases between the germline ends. CDR1 and CDR2 (germline): KGHSH, LQKENI. The CDR3 protein is CASSPATGMNTEAFF. CDR3 bases: TGTGCCAGCTCACCAGCGACAGGAATGAACACTGAAGCTTTCTTT.

The chain has TRBV9 and TRBJ2-3, with 9 positions matching TRBD2. The germline V gene has CDR1 SGDLS and CDR2 YYNGEE. The CDR3 is made up of 16 amino acids. V shed 3 bases and J 4 bases; nucleotides not matched to a gene: 9. DNA of the CDR3: TGTGCCAGCAGCGCCCGAACCGGGACTAGCTCAGATACGCAGTATTTT. Translating gives CASSARTGTSSDTQYF. Combining the CDR3 with reference TRBV9 and TRBJ2-3 gives the whole variable domain DSGVTQTPKHLITATGQRVTLRCSPRSGDLSVYWYQQSLDQGLQFLIQYYNGEERAKGNILERFSAQQFPDLHSELNLSSLELGDSALYFCASSARTGTSSDTQYFGPGTRLTVL.

This chain joins TRBV5-1 and TRBJ1-1, with D possibly matching TRBD1 (5 bases). V dropped 4 bases and J dropped 1 base, with 14 bases sitting between them. The germline V gene has CDR1 SGHRS and CDR2 YFSETQ. The CDR3 contains 15 residues. CDR3 region: CASSGGADRNTEAFF. The CDR3 DNA follows: TGCGCCAGCAGCGGAGGGGCAGACAGGAACACTGAAGCTTTCTTT.

This clone was picked up a small number of times. The chain joins TRBV2 to TRBJ2-1; 7 bases are a match to TRBD2. This CDR3 is built from 14 residues. Germline CDR1 SNHLY, CDR2 FYNNEI. Losses at the gene ends were 4 bases for V and 5 bases for J; bases not matched to a gene: 5. CDR3 nucleotide sequence: TGTGCCAGCAGTGGGACTAGTCAGAACAATGAGCAGTTCTTC. Translating gives CASSGTSQNNEQFF.

The V call is TRBV7-9, the J call TRBJ2-7; 9 bases line up with TRBD1. Per germline, CDR1 SEHNR and CDR2 FQNEAQ (reference sequence). The CDR3 contains 16 residues. V shed 2 bases and J 3 bases; nucleotides not matched to a gene: 8. The chain's CDR3 is CASSLWFSGQGYEQYF. The CDR3 nucleotides read TGTGCCAGCAGCTTATGGTTCTCGGGACAGGGCTACGAGCAGTACTTC.

The chain is built from TRBV18 and TRBJ2-3; a weak D match, TRBD2 (5 bases). The V gene lost 1 base and the J gene lost 2 bases, with 10 bases spanning the gap. Germline loops: CDR1 KGHSH, CDR2 LQKENI. The CDR3 length is 15 residues. The DNA of the CDR3 is TGTGCCAGCTCACCACAAGAGCGGACCACAGATACGCAGTATTTT. Protein product: CASSPQERTTDTQYF.

The chain links TRBV2 to TRBJ2-5, with 15 bases that match TRBD2. CDR1 is SNHLY and CDR2 is FYNNEI in the germline V gene. V was pared by 9 bases and J by 6 bases, with 2 bases of the junction left unmatched. The CDR3 has 13 residues. CDR3 DNA: TGTGCCAGAGGGACTAGCGGGGGGAAGACCCAGTACTTC. Translating it yields CARGTSGGKTQYF.

This clone was picked up one time. The chain has TRBV5-4 and TRBJ2-2; TRBD2 matches 7 bases. CDR3 length equals 15 residues. Germline loops: CDR1 SGHNT, CDR2 YYREEE (reference sequence). The V segment lost 5 bases and the J segment 1 base; nucleotides outside the gene matches: 5. CDR3 loop: CASSRDYQNTGELFF. CDR3 coding DNA: TGTGCCAGCAGTCGGGACTACCAGAACACCGGGGAGCTGTTTTTT.

The chain employs TRBV19 and TRBJ1-5; TRBD1 is a possible D gene (5 bases). V was trimmed by 1 base and J by 7 bases, leaving 11 bases between them. Germline CDR1 and CDR2: LNHDA and SQIVND (reference sequence). This CDR3 has 14 amino acids. The CDR3 DNA sequence: TGTGCCAGTAGTATAGTGGGGGGGGACCAGCCCCAGCATTTT. Amino acid sequence: CASSIVGGDQPQHF.

This clone has just one count. The J gene is TRBJ2-1, the V gene TRBV6-5, with TRBD2 matching 8 bases. With V trimmed by 5 bases and J by 6 bases, 9 bases remained unmatched. The CDR3 contains 15 residues. Germline V CDR1 and CDR2: MNHEY, SVGAGI. The CDR3 DNA reads as TGTGCCAGCAGTCAGACTAGCGCCGAATTCAATGAGCAGTTCTTC. Its protein is CASSQTSAEFNEQFF.

The V gene is TRBV5-1, the J gene TRBJ2-7, with a tentative D call TRBD1 (6 bases). V was shortened by 3 bases and J by 2 bases, with 12 bases between the two germline ends. The CDR3 runs to 14 residues. Germline CDR1 reads SGHRS; CDR2 reads YFSETQ. The CDR3 is CASSSRDNAYEQYF. CDR3 bases: TGCGCCAGCAGCTCCCGGGACAACGCCTACGAGCAGTACTTC.

The V and J genes are TRBV11-2 and TRBJ2-7, with 9 bases lining up with TRBD2. Unmatched junction bases numbered 11, after V lost 5 bases and J lost 0 bases. The CDR3 covers 17 residues. Germline CDR1 and CDR2: SGHAT and FQNNGV. The CDR3 region is CASSARASGDRSYEQYF. CDR3 bases: TGTGCCAGCAGCGCTAGAGCTAGCGGGGACCGCTCCTACGAGCAGTACTTC.

This sequence joins TRBV19 and TRBJ1-1; TRBD1 might be the D (5 bases). Per the germline V gene, CDR1 is LNHDA and CDR2 is SQIVND (reference sequence). This CDR3 is 11 amino acids long. V lost 5 bases and J 7 bases, leaving 8 bases between the germline ends. CDR3 bases: TGTGCCAGTAGTCACAGGTATGAAGCTTTCTTT. It encodes CASSHRYEAFF. Complete variable domain (other parts from reference TRBV19 and TRBJ1-1): DGGITQSPKYLFRKEGQNVTLSCEQNLNHDAMYWYRQDPGQGLRLIYYSQIVNDFQKGDIAEGYSVSREKKESFPLTVTSAQKNPTAFYLCASSHRYEAFFGQGTRLTVV.

The rearrangement joins TRBV5-1 to TRBJ2-5, with TRBD2 identical over 9 bases. The J call is doubtful: the DNA matches TRBJ2-7 better. This CDR3 has 19 amino acids. Germline CDR1 is SGHRS and CDR2 is YFSETQ. For the CDR3, the DNA is TGCGCCAGCAGCTTGGAGGCTAGCGGGACTCCGTTCATTTCGGGCGAGCAGTACTTC. Amino acids: CASSLEASGTPFISGEQYF.

The chain links TRBV27 to TRBJ1-1, with D possibly TRBD1 on 5 matching bases. This CDR3 is built from 15 residues. CDR1 and CDR2 (germline): MNHEY, SMNVEV (reference sequence). Between the trimmed V and J ends, which lost 0 bases and 2 bases, there was a span of 10 bases. The CDR3 DNA is TGTGCCAGCAGTTTATCACGGACACGAAACACTGAAGCTTTCTTT. The encoded protein is CASSLSRTRNTEAFF.

The rearrangement links TRBV6-1 to TRBJ2-7; 12 positions match TRBD1. The CDR3 contains 14 residues. Germline lookup yields CDR1 MNHNS and CDR2 SASEGT. Trimming at V came to 5 bases and at J to 6 bases, leaving 5 bases not matched to a gene. The CDR3 sequence: CASSRGQGAPEQYF. The CDR3 DNA reads TGTGCCAGCAGTAGGGGACAGGGGGCGCCCGAGCAGTACTTC.

The rearrangement links TRBV7-3 to TRBJ2-1, with 10 bases identical to TRBD2. Germline V gene lookup returns CDR1 SGHTA and CDR2 FQGTGA. V trimming: 2 bases; J trimming: 6 bases; junction bases outside the gene matches: 7. CDR3 size: 16 residues. The CDR3 is CASSLFPAGGSNEQFF. The CDR3 coding sequence is TGTGCCAGCAGCTTATTCCCAGCGGGGGGGTCCAATGAGCAGTTCTTC.

The rearrangement joins TRBV25-1 to TRBJ1-4; no firm D call. The ends were cut back, 4 bases at V and 7 bases at J, with 7 bases in the middle. CDR1 and CDR2 (germline): MGHDK, SYGVNS. The CDR3 is made up of 12 amino acids. The DNA for the CDR3 is TGTGCCAGCAGTGGATACAGTGAAAAACTGTTTTTT. This sequence encodes CASSGYSEKLFF.

The genes are TRBV11-3 and TRBJ2-2; D is unclear. Germline V gene sequence: CDR1 SGHNT, CDR2 YENEEA. V dropped 1 base and J dropped 0 bases, with 6 bases sitting between them. CDR3 length: 15 amino acids. CDR3 DNA: TGTGCCAGCAGCTTAGCCCCTGCGAACACCGGGGAGCTGTTTTTT. Its protein is CASSLAPANTGELFF.